This T cell receptor (beta chain) was obtained from a study of neurological immune-mediated disorders. The CDR3 is 17 amino acids. The V and J ends lost 2 bases and 5 bases respectively, with 20 bases between them. The germline V gene has CDR1 SGHVS and CDR2 FQNEAQ. The cDNA came from 5'RACE, which used 10-nucleotide random UMIs. Every sequencing run produced over 160 million TCR-beta sequences, and the sequences from any one run covered 15-18 subjects. TCRdb reanalysed the 5' RACE reads using MiXCR and keeps one entry per CDR3 protein. The sample comprises over 25,000 distinct CDR3 sequences, about a sixth of which are singletons, and roughly 5% rests with the top ten. This clonotype has ten or more counts. Time point of the sample: technical triplicate 3. For the sorted libraries, about a million CD4+ or CD8+ T cells were used.

The sequenced material came from CD4+ T cells from blood. V is TRBV7-8 and J is TRBJ2-3, with D perhaps TRBD2 (6 bases). This receptor was obtained from a female donor with HTLV-1-associated myelopathy (HAM/TSP). CDR3 sequence reads: CASSLSGTGTFLDTQYF. The CDR3 region has the DNA TGTGCCAGCAGCTTATCGGGCACCGGGACTTTTCTAGATACGCAGTATTTT.